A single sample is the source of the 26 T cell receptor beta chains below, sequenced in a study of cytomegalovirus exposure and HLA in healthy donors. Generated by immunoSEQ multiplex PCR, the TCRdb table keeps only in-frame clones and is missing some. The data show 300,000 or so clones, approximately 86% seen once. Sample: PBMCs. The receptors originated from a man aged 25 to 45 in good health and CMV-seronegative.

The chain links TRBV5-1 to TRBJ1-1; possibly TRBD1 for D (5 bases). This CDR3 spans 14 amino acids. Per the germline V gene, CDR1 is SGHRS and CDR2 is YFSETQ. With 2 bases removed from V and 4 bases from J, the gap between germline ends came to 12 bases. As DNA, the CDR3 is TGCGCCAGCAGCTTACCAGGGATTGTCACTGAAGCTTTCTTT. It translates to CASSLPGIVTEAFF.

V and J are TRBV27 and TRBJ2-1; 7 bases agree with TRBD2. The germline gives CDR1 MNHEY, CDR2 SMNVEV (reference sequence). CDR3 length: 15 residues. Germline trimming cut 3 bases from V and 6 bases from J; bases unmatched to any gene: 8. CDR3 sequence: CASSLGGNSGNEQFF. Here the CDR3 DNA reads TGTGCCAGCAGTTTGGGGGGGAATAGTGGCAATGAGCAGTTCTTC.

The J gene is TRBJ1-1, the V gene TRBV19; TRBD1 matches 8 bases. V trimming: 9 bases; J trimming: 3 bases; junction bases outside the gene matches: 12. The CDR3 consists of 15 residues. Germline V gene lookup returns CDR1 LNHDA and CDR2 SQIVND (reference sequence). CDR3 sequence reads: CASLRPGQAYTEAFF. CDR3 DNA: TGTGCCAGCCTTAGACCGGGACAGGCCTACACTGAAGCTTTCTTT.

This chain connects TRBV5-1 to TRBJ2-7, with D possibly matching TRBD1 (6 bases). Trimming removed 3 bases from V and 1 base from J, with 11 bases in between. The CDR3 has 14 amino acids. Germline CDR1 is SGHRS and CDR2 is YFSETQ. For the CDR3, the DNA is TGCGCCAGCAGCTCGATTGGGACATCCTACGAGCAGTACTTC. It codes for CASSSIGTSYEQYF.

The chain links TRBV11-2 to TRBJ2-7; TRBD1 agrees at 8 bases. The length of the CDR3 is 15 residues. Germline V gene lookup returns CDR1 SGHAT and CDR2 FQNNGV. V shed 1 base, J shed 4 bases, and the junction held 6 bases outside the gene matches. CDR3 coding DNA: TGTGCCAGCAGCTTAGCGCGACAGGGGTGGTACGAGCAGTACTTC. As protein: CASSLARQGWYEQYF.

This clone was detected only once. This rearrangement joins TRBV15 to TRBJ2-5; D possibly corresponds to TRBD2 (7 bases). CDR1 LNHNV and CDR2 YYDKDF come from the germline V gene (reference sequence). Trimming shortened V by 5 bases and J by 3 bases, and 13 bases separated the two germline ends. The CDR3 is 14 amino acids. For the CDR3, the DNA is TGTGCCACCAGCCCCCCGGGGGGCGAAGAGACCCAGTACTTC. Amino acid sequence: CATSPPGGEETQYF.

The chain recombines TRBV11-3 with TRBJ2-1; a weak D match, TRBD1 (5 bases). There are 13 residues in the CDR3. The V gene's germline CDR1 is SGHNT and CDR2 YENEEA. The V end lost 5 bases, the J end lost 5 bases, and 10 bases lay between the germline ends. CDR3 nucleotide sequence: TGTGCCAGCAGCCTACGACAGAACAATGAGCAGTTCTTC. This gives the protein CASSLRQNNEQFF.

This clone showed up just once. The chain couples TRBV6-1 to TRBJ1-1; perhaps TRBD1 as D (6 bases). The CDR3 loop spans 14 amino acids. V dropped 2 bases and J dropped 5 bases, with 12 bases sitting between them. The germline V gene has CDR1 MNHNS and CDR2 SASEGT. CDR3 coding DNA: TGTGCCAGCAGTGAATCGGGGGGCCGGACTGAAGCTTTCTTT. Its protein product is CASSESGGRTEAFF.

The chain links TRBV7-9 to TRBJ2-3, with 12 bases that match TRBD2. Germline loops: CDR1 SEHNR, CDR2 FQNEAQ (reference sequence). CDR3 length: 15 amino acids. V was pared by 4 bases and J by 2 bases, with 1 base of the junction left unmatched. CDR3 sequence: CASSSSGGVTDTQYF. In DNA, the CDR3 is TGTGCCAGCAGCTCTAGCGGGGGGGTCACAGATACGCAGTATTTT.

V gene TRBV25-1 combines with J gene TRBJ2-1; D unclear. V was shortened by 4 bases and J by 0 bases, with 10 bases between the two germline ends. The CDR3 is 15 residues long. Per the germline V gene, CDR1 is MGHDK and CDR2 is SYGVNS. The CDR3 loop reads CASSGSAVSYNEQFF. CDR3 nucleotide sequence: TGTGCCAGCAGTGGATCGGCGGTCTCCTACAATGAGCAGTTCTTC. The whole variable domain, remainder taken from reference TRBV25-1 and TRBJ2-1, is EADIYQTPRYLVIGTGKKITLECSQTMGHDKMYWYQQDPGMELHLIHYSYGVNSTEKGDLSSESTVSRIRTEHFPLTLESARPSHTSQYLCASSGSAVSYNEQFFGPGTRLTVL.

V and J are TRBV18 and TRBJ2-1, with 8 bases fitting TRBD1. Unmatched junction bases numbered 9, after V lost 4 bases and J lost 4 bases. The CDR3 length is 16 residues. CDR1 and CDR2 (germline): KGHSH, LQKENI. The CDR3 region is CASSRGQVRVYNEQFF. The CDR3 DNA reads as TGTGCCAGCTCACGGGGACAGGTCAGGGTATACAATGAGCAGTTCTTC.

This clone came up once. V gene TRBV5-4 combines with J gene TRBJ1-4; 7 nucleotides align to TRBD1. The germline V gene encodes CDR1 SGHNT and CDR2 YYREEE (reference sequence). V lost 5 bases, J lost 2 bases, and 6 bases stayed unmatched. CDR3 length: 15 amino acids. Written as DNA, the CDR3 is TGTGCCAGCAGTTCACAGGGGATCACTAATGAAAAACTGTTTTTT. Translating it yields CASSSQGITNEKLFF.

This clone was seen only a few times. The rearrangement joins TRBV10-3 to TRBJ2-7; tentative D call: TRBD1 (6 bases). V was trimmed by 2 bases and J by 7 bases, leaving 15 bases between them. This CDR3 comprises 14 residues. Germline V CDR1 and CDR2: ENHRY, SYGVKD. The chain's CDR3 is CAISEPGQKEEQYF. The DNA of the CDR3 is TGTGCCATCAGTGAGCCGGGACAAAAAGAAGAGCAGTACTTC.

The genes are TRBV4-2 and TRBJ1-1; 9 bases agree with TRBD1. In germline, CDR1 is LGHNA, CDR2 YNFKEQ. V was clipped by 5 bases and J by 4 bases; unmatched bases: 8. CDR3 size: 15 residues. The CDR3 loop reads CASSYPGQGPTEAFF. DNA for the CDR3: TGTGCCAGCAGCTACCCGGGACAGGGCCCCACTGAAGCTTTCTTT.

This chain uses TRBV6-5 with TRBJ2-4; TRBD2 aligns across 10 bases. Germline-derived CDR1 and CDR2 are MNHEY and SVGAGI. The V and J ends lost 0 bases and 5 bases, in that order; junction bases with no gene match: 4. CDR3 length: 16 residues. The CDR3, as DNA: TGTGCCAGCAGTTACTCTAGCGGGGGGCCACAAAACATTCAGTACTTC. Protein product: CASSYSSGGPQNIQYF.

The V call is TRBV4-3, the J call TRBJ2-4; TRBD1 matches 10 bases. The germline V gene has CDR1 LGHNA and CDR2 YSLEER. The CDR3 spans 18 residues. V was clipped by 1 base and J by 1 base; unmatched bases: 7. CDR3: CASSQGTGGELAKNIQYF. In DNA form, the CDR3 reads TGCGCCAGCAGCCAAGGGACAGGGGGTGAGTTGGCCAAAAACATTCAGTACTTC.

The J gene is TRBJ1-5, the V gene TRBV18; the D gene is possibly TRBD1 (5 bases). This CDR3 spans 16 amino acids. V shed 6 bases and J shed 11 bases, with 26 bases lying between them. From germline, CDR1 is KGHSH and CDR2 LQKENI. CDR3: CASSPHGQGDRGTQHF. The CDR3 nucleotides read TGTGCCAGCTCCCCCCATGGTCAAGGGGACCGGGGGACCCAGCATTTT.

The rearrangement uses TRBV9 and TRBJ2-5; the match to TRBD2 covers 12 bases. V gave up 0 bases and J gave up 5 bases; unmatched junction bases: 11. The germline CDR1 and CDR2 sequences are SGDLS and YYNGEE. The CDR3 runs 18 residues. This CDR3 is CASSVGVLTSGGSETQYF. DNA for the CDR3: TGTGCCAGCAGCGTAGGAGTTCTAACTAGCGGGGGGTCGGAGACCCAGTACTTC.

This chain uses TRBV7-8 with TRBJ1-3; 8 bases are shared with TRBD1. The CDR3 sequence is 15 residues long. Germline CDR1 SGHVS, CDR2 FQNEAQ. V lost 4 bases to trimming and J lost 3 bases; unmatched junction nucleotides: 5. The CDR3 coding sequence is TGTGCCAGCAGCTATCGGACAGGGAGTGGAAACACCATATATTTT. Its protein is CASSYRTGSGNTIYF.

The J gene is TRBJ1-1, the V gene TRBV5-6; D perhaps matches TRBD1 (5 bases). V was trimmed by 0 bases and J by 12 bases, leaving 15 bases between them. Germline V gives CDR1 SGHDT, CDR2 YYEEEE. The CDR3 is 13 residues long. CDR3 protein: CASSLADSPLPFF. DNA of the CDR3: TGTGCCAGCAGCTTGGCTGACAGCCCACTCCCTTTCTTT.

The CDR3 region is CAWGGGAGYEQYF. CDR3 DNA: TGTGCCTGGGGCGGGGGAGCTGGATACGAGCAGTACTTC. The rearrangement joins TRBV30 to TRBJ2-7, with TRBD2 matching over 7 bases. Germline loops: CDR1 GTSNPN, CDR2 SVGIG (reference sequence). Trimming cost V 5 bases and J 4 bases; bases outside gene matches: 8. This CDR3 has 13 residues.

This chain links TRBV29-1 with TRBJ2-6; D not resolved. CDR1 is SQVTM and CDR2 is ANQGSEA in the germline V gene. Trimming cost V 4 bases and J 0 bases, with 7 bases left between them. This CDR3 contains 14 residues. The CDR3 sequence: CSVVSSSGANVLTF. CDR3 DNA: TGCAGCGTTGTCTCGAGCTCTGGGGCCAACGTCCTGACTTTC.

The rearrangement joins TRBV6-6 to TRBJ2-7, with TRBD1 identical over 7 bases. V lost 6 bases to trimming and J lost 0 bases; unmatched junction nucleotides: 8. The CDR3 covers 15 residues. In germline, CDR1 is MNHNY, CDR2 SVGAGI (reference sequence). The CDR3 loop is CASRPSGQTSYEQYF. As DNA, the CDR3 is TGTGCCAGCAGGCCCTCGGGACAGACCTCCTACGAGCAGTACTTC.

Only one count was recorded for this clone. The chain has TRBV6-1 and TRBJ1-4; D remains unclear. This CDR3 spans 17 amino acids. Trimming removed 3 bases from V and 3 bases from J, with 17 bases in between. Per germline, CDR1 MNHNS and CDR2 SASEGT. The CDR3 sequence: CASSDPPRTVANEKLFF. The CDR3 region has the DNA TGTGCCAGCAGTGACCCTCCGAGGACTGTCGCTAATGAAAAACTGTTTTTT.

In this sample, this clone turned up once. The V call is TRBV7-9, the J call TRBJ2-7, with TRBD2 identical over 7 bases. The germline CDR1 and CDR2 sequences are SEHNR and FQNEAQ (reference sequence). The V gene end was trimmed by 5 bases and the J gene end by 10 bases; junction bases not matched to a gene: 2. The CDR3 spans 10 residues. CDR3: CASSGGVQYF. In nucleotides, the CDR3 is TGTGCCAGCAGCGGGGGGGTTCAGTACTTC.

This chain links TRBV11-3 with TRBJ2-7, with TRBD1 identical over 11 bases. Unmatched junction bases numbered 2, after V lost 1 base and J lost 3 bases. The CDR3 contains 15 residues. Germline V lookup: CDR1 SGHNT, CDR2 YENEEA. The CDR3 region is CASSLGTGGNYEQYF. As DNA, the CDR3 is TGTGCCAGCAGCTTAGGGACAGGGGGCAACTACGAGCAGTACTTC.